Listed below are T cell receptor beta chains from one sample, sequenced in a study of shared clonotypes between healthy human individuals. TCRdb's copy holds only in-frame clones and misses some; the assay was immunoSEQ multiplex PCR. The profile shows about 1,800,000 clones, 85% to 95% of them singletons. The source material was naive CD8+ T cells sorted from blood. Receptors were obtained from a man younger than 30 in good health. The CDR3 runs from the conserved cysteine through the conserved F or W. The D gene is left open where the match is weak. Not every row has a clone size; where given, it reads once, few, many or a size class.

v_gene: TRBV4-3
j_gene: TRBJ2-3
d_gene: TRBD2
abundance: once
CDR3aa: CASSQEVAGEADTQYF
CDR3nt: TGCGCCAGCAGCCAAGAGGTAGCGGGAGAGGCAGATACGCAGTATTTT

v_gene: TRBV4-1
j_gene: TRBJ1-1
d_gene: TRBD1
abundance: NA
CDR3aa: CASSLAGQPLNTEAFF
CDR3nt: TGCGCCAGCAGCCTGGCGGGACAGCCACTGAACACTGAAGCTTTCTTT

v_gene: TRBV7-9
j_gene: TRBJ1-1
d_gene: NA
abundance: NA
CDR3aa: CASSLAGPEAFF
CDR3nt: TGTGCCAGCAGCTTAGCGGGTCCCGAAGCTTTCTTT

v_gene: TRBV5-4
j_gene: TRBJ2-2
d_gene: NA
abundance: NA
CDR3aa: CASSLGSTGELFF
CDR3nt: TGTGCCAGCAGCTTGGGAAGTACCGGGGAGCTGTTTTTT

v_gene: TRBV29-1
j_gene: TRBJ2-5
d_gene: NA
abundance: NA
CDR3aa: CSVEAPARQETQYF
CDR3nt: TGCAGCGTTGAAGCGCCAGCACGTCAAGAGACCCAGTACTTC

v_gene: TRBV10-3
j_gene: TRBJ2-3
d_gene: NA
abundance: NA
CDR3aa: CAISPVGRTSTDTQYF
CDR3nt: TGTGCCATCAGCCCAGTGGGGCGGACTAGCACAGATACGCAGTATTTT

v_gene: TRBV29-1
j_gene: TRBJ2-7
d_gene: TRBD1
abundance: once
CDR3aa: CSAGTGVYEQYF
CDR3nt: TGCAGCGCCGGGACAGGGGTTTACGAGCAGTACTTC

v_gene: TRBV4-1
j_gene: TRBJ2-1
d_gene: NA
abundance: NA
CDR3aa: CASSQDPNPSYNEQFF
CDR3nt: TGCGCCAGCAGCCAAGATCCGAATCCGTCCTACAATGAGCAGTTCTTC

v_gene: TRBV9
j_gene: TRBJ2-1
d_gene: TRBD2
abundance: NA
CDR3aa: CASSGTSGRSYNEQFF
CDR3nt: TGTGCCAGCAGCGGTACTAGCGGGAGGTCCTACAATGAGCAGTTCTTC

v_gene: TRBV11-1
j_gene: TRBJ2-5
d_gene: NA
abundance: NA
CDR3aa: CASSLVGGLWETQYF
CDR3nt: TGTGCCAGCAGCTTAGTAGGGGGTCTCTGGGAGACCCAGTACTTC